Listed below are T cell receptor beta chains from one sample, sequenced in a study of CD8 T cells in ankylosing spondylitis. MiXCR was run by TCRdb on the 5' RACE reads, yielding one entry per CDR3 protein. The sample includes some 240,000 distinct CDR3 sequences, 20% to 30% of them seen just once. Specimen: blood, either unsorted or a sorted T cell fraction (not recorded which). These receptor sequences come from a male donor with ankylosing spondylitis or in good health (not recorded which). Each CDR3 is given with its conserved first and last residue. Each record gives: D gene, J gene, clone size, V gene, CDR3 protein, CDR3 DNA. A D gene is named only where the DNA matches it firmly. Clone size is shown for a subset of rows, as once, few, many or a class of expanded clone.

D: .; J: TRBJ2-7; size: .; V: TRBV20-1; CDR3: CSASPGSYEQYF; DNA: TGCAGTGCTAGTCCAGGATCCTACGAGCAGTACTTC
D: TRBD1; J: TRBJ2-1; size: .; V: TRBV12-3/TRBV12-4; CDR3: CASSPLSGTGPDEQFF; DNA: TGTGCCAGCAGTCCCCTATCCGGGACAGGGCCCGATGAGCAGTTCTTC
D: TRBD1; J: TRBJ2-7; size: few; V: TRBV20-1; CDR3: CSARTGGGYEQYF; DNA: TGCAGTGCTAGGACAGGGGGCGGCTACGAGCAGTACTTC
D: TRBD2; J: TRBJ2-2; size: many; V: TRBV27; CDR3: CASSLRGEDTGELFF; DNA: TGTGCCAGCAGTCTACGGGGGGAGGACACCGGGGAGCTGTTTTTT
D: .; J: TRBJ2-5; size: many; V: TRBV18; CDR3: CASSPSNFQETQYF; DNA: TGTGCCAGCTCACCAAGTAACTTCCAAGAGACCCAGTACTTC
D: TRBD2; J: TRBJ2-7; size: few; V: TRBV12-3/TRBV12-4; CDR3: CASSSGGIYEQYF; DNA: TGTGCCAGCAGTAGCGGGGGGATTTACGAGCAGTACTTC
D: .; J: TRBJ2-7; size: .; V: TRBV29-1; CDR3: CSVEAPIVPETYEQYF; DNA: TGCAGCGTTGAAGCCCCGATAGTACCAGAGACCTACGAGCAGTACTTC
D: TRBD1; J: TRBJ1-1; size: few; V: TRBV12-3/TRBV12-4; CDR3: CASRGGQVNTEAFF; DNA: TGTGCCAGCCGAGGCGGACAGGTGAACACTGAAGCTTTCTTT
D: .; J: TRBJ1-5; size: .; V: TRBV24-1; CDR3: CAAQRGGGQPQHF; DNA: TGTGCCGCTCAAAGGGGGGGAGGACAGCCCCAGCATTTT
D: .; J: TRBJ2-2; size: many; V: TRBV5-5; CDR3: CASSAETTTGELFF; DNA: TGTGCCAGCAGCGCGGAGACGACCACCGGGGAGCTGTTTTTT
D: TRBD2; J: TRBJ2-3; size: .; V: TRBV7-2; CDR3: CASSPIAGSDTQYF; DNA: TGTGCCAGCAGCCCAATAGCGGGATCAGATACGCAGTATTTT
D: .; J: TRBJ2-1; size: many; V: TRBV4-1; CDR3: CASSQGGVNEQFF; DNA: TGCGCCAGCAGCCAAGGGGGGGTCAATGAGCAGTTCTTC
D: TRBD2; J: TRBJ2-3; size: .; V: TRBV20-1; CDR3: CCASRLAGDSYTDTQYF; DNA: TGCTGTGCTAGTCGACTAGCGGGGGACAGCTACACAGATACGCAGTATTTT
D: TRBD2; J: TRBJ2-3; size: .; V: TRBV25-1; CDR3: CASSTTSGGYTQYF; DNA: TGTGCCAGCAGTACTACTAGCGGGGGGTATACGCAGTATTTT
D: .; J: TRBJ2-3; size: few; V: TRBV2; CDR3: CASRGRGTQYF; DNA: TGTGCCAGCAGGGGGAGAGGGACGCAGTATTTT